This T cell receptor (beta chain) originates from a study of OX40 agonist ivuxolimab in advanced cancers. Overall study: Participants averaged 60 years of age (range about 23 to 90) and were over 75% male. General study findings and limits: Average numbers of expanded clones were greater in CD8+ T cells than in CD4+. Certain nonresponding patients likewise had low normalized T-cell clonal expansion.

This clone was seen once. Its cognate antigen is unknown. CDR3 length: 15 residues. Trimming took off 2 bases at V and 6 bases at J, with 13 bases between the two ends. Looked up from germline, CDR1 is ENHRY and CDR2 is SYGVKD. The protocol was immunoSEQ multiplex PCR, while the TCRdb copy is restricted to in-frame clones and leaves out a portion. The sample contains tens of thousands of clones, around 90% of which appear only once. Cycle 7 day 1, cycle 4 day 1, and baseline were the timepoints at which blood was sampled. Sequences were derived from CD4+ or CD8+ T cells sorted from blood, sampled in a trial of the OX40 agonist ivuxolimab. The TCR was taken from an adult with an advanced solid tumor such as melanoma, head and neck, liver or kidney cancer. The chain couples TRBV10-3 to TRBJ2-2, with D maybe TRBD2 (6 bases). The CDR3 loop reads CAISEERVGAGELFF. CDR3 nucleotides: TGTGCCATCAGTGAGGAGCGGGTCGGCGCCGGGGAGCTGTTTTTT.